This entry describes one T cell receptor (beta chain). Its target is unknown. Amplification of the TCR beta CDR3 regions used RNA transcripts (as template). After a first-round RT-PCR with HTBI primers, a second-round multiplex PCR was run. Each CDR3 protein is one row after TCRdb ran MiXCR on the multiplex PCR reads. The sample yields 350,000 to 400,000 distinct CDR3 sequences, 15% to 17% seen once. This sample is drawn from a study of Graves' ophthalmopathy and Graves' hyperthyroidism. This CDR3 spans 14 amino acids. Trimming shortened V by 1 base and J by 6 bases, and 9 bases separated the two germline ends. In germline, CDR1 is MRHNA, CDR2 SNTAGT. General study findings and limits: Blood samples also showed most expanded thyroid clonotypes exceeding 0.001 frequency.

The sequence derives from a woman between 18 and 29 years old with stable Graves' hyperthyroidism. What was sequenced was peripheral blood. The gene calls are TRBV6-4 and TRBJ2-2, with D possibly being TRBD2 (6 bases). The chain's CDR3 is CASSDLGDSGELFF. DNA of the CDR3: TGTGCCAGCAGTGACTTAGGGGACTCCGGGGAGCTGTTTTTT.